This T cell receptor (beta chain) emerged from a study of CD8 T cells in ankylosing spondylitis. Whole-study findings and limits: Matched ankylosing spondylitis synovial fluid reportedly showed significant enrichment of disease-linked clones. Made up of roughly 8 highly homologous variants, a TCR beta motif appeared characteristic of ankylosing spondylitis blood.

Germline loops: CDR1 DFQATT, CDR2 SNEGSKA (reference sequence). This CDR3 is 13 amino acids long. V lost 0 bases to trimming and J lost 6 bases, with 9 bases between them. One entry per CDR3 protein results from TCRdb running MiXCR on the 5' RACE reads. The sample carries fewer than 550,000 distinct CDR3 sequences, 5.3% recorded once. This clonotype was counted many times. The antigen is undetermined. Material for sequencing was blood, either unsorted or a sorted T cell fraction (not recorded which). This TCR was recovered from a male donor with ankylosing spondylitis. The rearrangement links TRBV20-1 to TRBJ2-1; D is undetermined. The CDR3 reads CSARDPNSNEQFF. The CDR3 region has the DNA TGCAGTGCTAGAGACCCTAACTCCAATGAGCAGTTCTTC.